This entry describes one T cell receptor beta chain. This record comes from a study of CD8 T cells in Susac syndrome. Germline lookup yields CDR1 SGHTA and CDR2 FQGTGA. The V and J ends lost 2 bases and 0 bases respectively, with 14 bases between them. The CDR3 loop spans 18 amino acids. Random hexamers were used to reverse transcribe 0.5 to 1 ug of RNA. MiXCR, applied by TCRdb to the immunoSEQ multiplex PCR reads, yields one record per CDR3 protein. The sample shows hundreds of thousands of distinct CDR3 sequences, more than 75% of them seen only once. V and J are TRBV7-3 and TRBJ1-6; D is ambiguous. Sequencing was carried out using CD8+ T cells from PBMCs. This TCR came from a human donor with multiple sclerosis. This CDR3 reads CASSLFPGRSSYNSPLHF. The CDR3 region has the DNA TGTGCCAGCAGCTTATTCCCCGGACGAAGCTCCTATAATTCACCCCTCCACTTT.